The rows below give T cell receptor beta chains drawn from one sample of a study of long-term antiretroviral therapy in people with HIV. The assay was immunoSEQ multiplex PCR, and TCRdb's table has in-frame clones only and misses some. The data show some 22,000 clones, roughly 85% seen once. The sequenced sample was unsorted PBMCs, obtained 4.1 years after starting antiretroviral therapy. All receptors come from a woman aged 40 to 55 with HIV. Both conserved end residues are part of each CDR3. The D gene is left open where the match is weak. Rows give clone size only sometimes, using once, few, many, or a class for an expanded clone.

CDR3nt: TGTGCCATCAGTGAGTCGTCGATCGGGGCGACCCGGGATTACTATGGCTACACCTTC; CDR3aa: CAISESSIGATRDYYGYTF; j_gene: TRBJ1-2; v_gene: TRBV10-3; d_gene: .; abundance: .
CDR3nt: TGTGCCAGCAGCTTAGATGAAAAACTGTTTTTT; CDR3aa: CASSLDEKLFF; j_gene: TRBJ1-4; v_gene: TRBV7-9; d_gene: .; abundance: few
CDR3nt: TGTGCCAGCAGCCAAGAAGCGGGACAGGGAGGAAATCAGCCCCAGCATTTT; CDR3aa: CASSQEAGQGGNQPQHF; j_gene: TRBJ1-5; v_gene: TRBV4-2; d_gene: TRBD1; abundance: .
CDR3nt: TGCAGCGTGACAGCGAACACCGGGGAGCTGTTTTTT; CDR3aa: CSVTANTGELFF; j_gene: TRBJ2-2; v_gene: TRBV29-1; d_gene: .; abundance: .
CDR3nt: TGTGCCAGCAGTTACTCGACAGGAACTGATACGCAGTATTTT; CDR3aa: CASSYSTGTDTQYF; j_gene: TRBJ2-3; v_gene: TRBV6-5; d_gene: .; abundance: .
CDR3nt: TGTGCCAGCAGTTGGTTGGAAACAGATACGCAGTATTTT; CDR3aa: CASSWLETDTQYF; j_gene: TRBJ2-3; v_gene: TRBV6-5; d_gene: .; abundance: .
CDR3nt: TGTGCCAGTAGTATAGTTGAGGGGGGCGTTACAGATACGCAGTATTTT; CDR3aa: CASSIVEGGVTDTQYF; j_gene: TRBJ2-3; v_gene: TRBV19; d_gene: .; abundance: .
CDR3nt: TGCGCCAGCAGAAAGGGGGACGGGGAGACCCAGTACTTC; CDR3aa: CASRKGDGETQYF; j_gene: TRBJ2-5; v_gene: TRBV10-1; d_gene: .; abundance: .
CDR3nt: TGTGCCATCAGCCCCAGGACTAGCGCCACAGATACGCAGTATTTT; CDR3aa: CAISPRTSATDTQYF; j_gene: TRBJ2-3; v_gene: TRBV10-3; d_gene: TRBD2; abundance: .
CDR3nt: TGTGCCAGCAGTGCCGTTTTCACTGAAGCTTTCTTT; CDR3aa: CASSAVFTEAFF; j_gene: TRBJ1-1; v_gene: TRBV6-1; d_gene: .; abundance: once
CDR3nt: TGTGCCAGCAGTTACAGCGGGAGGTACTACGAGCAGTACTTC; CDR3aa: CASSYSGRYYEQYF; j_gene: TRBJ2-7; v_gene: TRBV6-5; d_gene: TRBD2; abundance: .
CDR3nt: TGTGCCAGCAGTCCCCCCCTTCCGAACGAGCAGTACTTC; CDR3aa: CASSPPLPNEQYF; j_gene: TRBJ2-7; v_gene: TRBV27; d_gene: .; abundance: .
CDR3nt: TGTGCCAGCAGTGGACTATTACAAGAGACCCAGTACTTC; CDR3aa: CASSGLLQETQYF; j_gene: TRBJ2-5; v_gene: TRBV2; d_gene: .; abundance: .
CDR3nt: TGTGCCAGCTCACCGGGGGGAAGCTATGGCTACACCTTC; CDR3aa: CASSPGGSYGYTF; j_gene: TRBJ1-2; v_gene: TRBV18; d_gene: .; abundance: .
CDR3nt: TGTGCCAGCAGTGAGATACAGGGTTATGGCTACACCTTC; CDR3aa: CASSEIQGYGYTF; j_gene: TRBJ1-2; v_gene: TRBV25-1; d_gene: .; abundance: .
CDR3nt: TGCGCCAGCAGCCAAGCCACCGAGGACGTACGATATGGCTACACCTTC; CDR3aa: CASSQATEDVRYGYTF; j_gene: TRBJ1-2; v_gene: TRBV4-1; d_gene: .; abundance: .
CDR3nt: TGTGCCAGCAGCCCGACACCGGAGCAGTTCTTC; CDR3aa: CASSPTPEQFF; j_gene: TRBJ2-1; v_gene: TRBV7-9; d_gene: .; abundance: .
CDR3nt: TGCAGCGTTGATAGGGGGCAGTCTAACTATGGCTACACCTTC; CDR3aa: CSVDRGQSNYGYTF; j_gene: TRBJ1-2; v_gene: TRBV29-1; d_gene: TRBD1; abundance: .
CDR3nt: TGTGCCAGCAGTGGACTAGCGGGTGACAATGAGCAGTTCTTC; CDR3aa: CASSGLAGDNEQFF; j_gene: TRBJ2-1; v_gene: TRBV27; d_gene: TRBD2; abundance: .
CDR3nt: TGTGCCAGCAGCTTCAAAGCGGGGGTAACCTACAATGAGCAGTTCTTC; CDR3aa: CASSFKAGVTYNEQFF; j_gene: TRBJ2-1; v_gene: TRBV7-9; d_gene: TRBD2; abundance: .
CDR3nt: TGTGCCATCAGTGAGTCGAGCACTATAGACTATGGCTACACCTTC; CDR3aa: CAISESSTIDYGYTF; j_gene: TRBJ1-2; v_gene: TRBV10-3; d_gene: .; abundance: .
CDR3nt: TGTGCCAGTGACAGTGGATTTAGCAATCAGCCCCAGCATTTT; CDR3aa: CASDSGFSNQPQHF; j_gene: TRBJ1-5; v_gene: TRBV19; d_gene: .; abundance: .
CDR3nt: TGTGCCAGCAGCACCGGACAGGGAAGATCACCCCTCCACTTT; CDR3aa: CASSTGQGRSPLHF; j_gene: TRBJ1-6; v_gene: TRBV7-2; d_gene: TRBD1; abundance: .
CDR3nt: TGTGCCAGCGTCTGGGCTCCCAATCAGCCCCAGCATTTT; CDR3aa: CASVWAPNQPQHF; j_gene: TRBJ1-5; v_gene: TRBV2; d_gene: .; abundance: .
CDR3nt: TGTGCCAGCAGCGGCCCTGGAGCGAACACTGAAGCTTTCTTT; CDR3aa: CASSGPGANTEAFF; j_gene: TRBJ1-1; v_gene: TRBV7-8; d_gene: .; abundance: .
CDR3nt: TGTGCCAGCAGCTTATCAGGGTCCTACAATGAGCAGTTCTTC; CDR3aa: CASSLSGSYNEQFF; j_gene: TRBJ2-1; v_gene: TRBV11-3; d_gene: .; abundance: .
CDR3nt: TGTGCCAGCAGTTCCCGGGGCCAGGGGTCCACTGAAGCTTTCTTT; CDR3aa: CASSSRGQGSTEAFF; j_gene: TRBJ1-1; v_gene: TRBV6-5; d_gene: .; abundance: .
CDR3nt: TGTGCCTGGAGGGGACTAGCGGGGAATATAGAGGACCAGTACTTC; CDR3aa: CAWRGLAGNIEDQYF; j_gene: TRBJ2-5; v_gene: TRBV30; d_gene: TRBD2; abundance: .
CDR3nt: TGTGCCAGCAGCTTGGGAAGCCGCCCCTACGAGCAGTACTTC; CDR3aa: CASSLGSRPYEQYF; j_gene: TRBJ2-7; v_gene: TRBV5-4; d_gene: .; abundance: .
CDR3nt: TGTGCCAGCAGTACGGGTATTCTCTATGGCTACACCTTC; CDR3aa: CASSTGILYGYTF; j_gene: TRBJ1-2; v_gene: TRBV6-5; d_gene: .; abundance: .
CDR3nt: TGTGCCAGCAGTTCCCGGGACAGGGTGGTCGAGCAGTACTTC; CDR3aa: CASSSRDRVVEQYF; j_gene: TRBJ2-7; v_gene: TRBV27; d_gene: TRBD1; abundance: .
CDR3nt: TGTGCCAGCGGTCCGAAAGGATCTGGAAACACCATATATTTT; CDR3aa: CASGPKGSGNTIYF; j_gene: TRBJ1-3; v_gene: TRBV25-1; d_gene: .; abundance: .
CDR3nt: TGCAGCGCCAAAGGACAGGGAGGCGAGCAGTACTTC; CDR3aa: CSAKGQGGEQYF; j_gene: TRBJ2-7; v_gene: TRBV29-1; d_gene: TRBD1; abundance: .
CDR3nt: TGTGCCTGGAGTGTCCTTAGGGGTTCTGGGGCCAACGTCCTGACTTTC; CDR3aa: CAWSVLRGSGANVLTF; j_gene: TRBJ2-6; v_gene: TRBV30; d_gene: .; abundance: once
CDR3nt: TGCGCCAGCAGCTTGGGACAGGCTGGCGGTGGAAACACCATATATTTT; CDR3aa: CASSLGQAGGGNTIYF; j_gene: TRBJ1-3; v_gene: TRBV5-1; d_gene: .; abundance: .
CDR3nt: TGCGCCAGCAGCTTGTCGGGGGGGACCCAAGAGACCCAGTACTTC; CDR3aa: CASSLSGGTQETQYF; j_gene: TRBJ2-5; v_gene: TRBV5-1; d_gene: TRBD2; abundance: .
CDR3nt: TGCGCCAGCAGCCCGGGGACAGGGTGGGATGAGCAGTTCTTC; CDR3aa: CASSPGTGWDEQFF; j_gene: TRBJ2-1; v_gene: TRBV4-1; d_gene: TRBD1; abundance: .
CDR3nt: TGTGCCAGCAGTTACAGTGTTTCCGTTTATGAGCAATTCTTC; CDR3aa: CASSYSVSVYEQFF; j_gene: TRBJ2-1; v_gene: TRBV6-5; d_gene: .; abundance: .
CDR3nt: TGTGCCAGCAGTCCCTATACGGGGTTAAGCTATGGCTACACCTTC; CDR3aa: CASSPYTGLSYGYTF; j_gene: TRBJ1-2; v_gene: TRBV28; d_gene: .; abundance: few
CDR3nt: TGTGCCAGCAGCATGGGACTAGCGGTCCACAATGAGCAGTTCTTC; CDR3aa: CASSMGLAVHNEQFF; j_gene: TRBJ2-1; v_gene: TRBV11-1; d_gene: TRBD2; abundance: .
CDR3nt: TGCGCCAGCAGCCTCGGACTAGCGGGAGAATACAATGAGCAGTTCTTC; CDR3aa: CASSLGLAGEYNEQFF; j_gene: TRBJ2-1; v_gene: TRBV5-1; d_gene: TRBD2; abundance: once
CDR3nt: TGTGCCAGCAGCTGGTCCGGGACCGATACCTACGAGCAGTACTTC; CDR3aa: CASSWSGTDTYEQYF; j_gene: TRBJ2-7; v_gene: TRBV21-1; d_gene: .; abundance: once
CDR3nt: TGCGCCAGCAGCCTCGGGCCCGCGGTAGGAAACACCATATATTTT; CDR3aa: CASSLGPAVGNTIYF; j_gene: TRBJ1-3; v_gene: TRBV5-1; d_gene: .; abundance: few
CDR3nt: TGTGCCAGCAGCTTAACGGCCGTGGGCACTGAAGCTTTCTTT; CDR3aa: CASSLTAVGTEAFF; j_gene: TRBJ1-1; v_gene: TRBV11-2; d_gene: .; abundance: .
CDR3nt: TGTGCCAGCAGGCTGGGACTAGCGGGAGCCGGCAGCTCCTACAATGAGCAGTTCTTC; CDR3aa: CASRLGLAGAGSSYNEQFF; j_gene: TRBJ2-1; v_gene: TRBV5-6; d_gene: TRBD2; abundance: .
CDR3nt: TGTGCCAGCAGCCAAGTTCGAGACTCTGGGGCCAACGTCCTGACTTTC; CDR3aa: CASSQVRDSGANVLTF; j_gene: TRBJ2-6; v_gene: TRBV4-2; d_gene: .; abundance: .
CDR3nt: TGTGCCAGCAGCTTAGAGCCCCGGGGGACATTCTACGAGCAGTACTTC; CDR3aa: CASSLEPRGTFYEQYF; j_gene: TRBJ2-7; v_gene: TRBV7-9; d_gene: .; abundance: .
CDR3nt: TGCGCCAGCAGCCGTCTAGCGGGAGCGGGCAATGAGCAGTTCTTC; CDR3aa: CASSRLAGAGNEQFF; j_gene: TRBJ2-1; v_gene: TRBV5-1; d_gene: TRBD2; abundance: .
CDR3nt: TGTGCCAGCAGTTACTCTGGGACATTCTCCTACGAGCAGTACTTC; CDR3aa: CASSYSGTFSYEQYF; j_gene: TRBJ2-7; v_gene: TRBV6-6; d_gene: .; abundance: .
CDR3nt: TGTGCCACTCAGGACAGTACATTGTATAATTCACCCCTCCACTTT; CDR3aa: CATQDSTLYNSPLHF; j_gene: TRBJ1-6; v_gene: TRBV27; d_gene: .; abundance: .
CDR3nt: TGTGCCACCCTCTTAATGGACAGGACTAACTATGGCTACACCTTC; CDR3aa: CATLLMDRTNYGYTF; j_gene: TRBJ1-2; v_gene: TRBV2; d_gene: TRBD1; abundance: .